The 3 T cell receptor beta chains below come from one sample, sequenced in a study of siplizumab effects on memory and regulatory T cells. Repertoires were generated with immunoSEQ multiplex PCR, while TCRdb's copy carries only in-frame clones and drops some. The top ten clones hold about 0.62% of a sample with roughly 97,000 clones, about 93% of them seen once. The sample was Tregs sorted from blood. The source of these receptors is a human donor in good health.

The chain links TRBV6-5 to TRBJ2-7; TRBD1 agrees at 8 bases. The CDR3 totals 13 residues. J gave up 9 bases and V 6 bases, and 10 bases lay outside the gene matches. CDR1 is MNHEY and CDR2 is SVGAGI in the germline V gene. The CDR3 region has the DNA TGTGCCAGCAGCAGGGACAGGACCTCCGGGCAGTACTTC. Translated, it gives CASSRDRTSGQYF.

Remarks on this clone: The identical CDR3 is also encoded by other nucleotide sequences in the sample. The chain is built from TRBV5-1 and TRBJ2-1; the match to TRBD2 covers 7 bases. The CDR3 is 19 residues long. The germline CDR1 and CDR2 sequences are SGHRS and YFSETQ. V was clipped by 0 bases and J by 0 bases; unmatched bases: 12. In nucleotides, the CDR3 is TGCGCCAGCAGCTTGGCCCCGAACTTAGCGGGTTCCTCCTACAATGAGCAGTTCTTC. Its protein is CASSLAPNLAGSSYNEQFF.

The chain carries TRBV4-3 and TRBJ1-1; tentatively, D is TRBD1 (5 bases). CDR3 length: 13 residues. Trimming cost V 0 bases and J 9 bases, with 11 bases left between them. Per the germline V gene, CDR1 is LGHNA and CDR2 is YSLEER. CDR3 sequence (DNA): TGCGCCAGCAGCCAAGATAGAGGACAACAAGCTTTCTTT. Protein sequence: CASSQDRGQQAFF.